This entry features one T cell receptor (beta chain) sequence. The data are from a study of blood T cell repertoires in COVID-19. Produced via immunoSEQ multiplex PCR; TCRdb's table is partial and in-frame only. This sample has 200,000 to 300,000 clones, with roughly 90% found just once. The V segment lost 0 bases and the J segment 4 bases; nucleotides outside the gene matches: 5. The CDR3 covers 15 residues. CDR1 PRHDT and CDR2 FYEKMQ come from the germline V gene (reference sequence). Sequencing was done on a sample of PBMCs or T cells enriched from blood (not recorded which). The chain uses TRBV13 and TRBJ2-7; 8 nucleotides agree with TRBD2. This TCR derives from a woman between 25 and 40 years old who had recovered from COVID-19. The CDR3 protein is CASSLGAGGMYEQYF. The CDR3 DNA follows: TGTGCCAGCAGCTTAGGGGCGGGAGGAATGTACGAGCAGTACTTC.